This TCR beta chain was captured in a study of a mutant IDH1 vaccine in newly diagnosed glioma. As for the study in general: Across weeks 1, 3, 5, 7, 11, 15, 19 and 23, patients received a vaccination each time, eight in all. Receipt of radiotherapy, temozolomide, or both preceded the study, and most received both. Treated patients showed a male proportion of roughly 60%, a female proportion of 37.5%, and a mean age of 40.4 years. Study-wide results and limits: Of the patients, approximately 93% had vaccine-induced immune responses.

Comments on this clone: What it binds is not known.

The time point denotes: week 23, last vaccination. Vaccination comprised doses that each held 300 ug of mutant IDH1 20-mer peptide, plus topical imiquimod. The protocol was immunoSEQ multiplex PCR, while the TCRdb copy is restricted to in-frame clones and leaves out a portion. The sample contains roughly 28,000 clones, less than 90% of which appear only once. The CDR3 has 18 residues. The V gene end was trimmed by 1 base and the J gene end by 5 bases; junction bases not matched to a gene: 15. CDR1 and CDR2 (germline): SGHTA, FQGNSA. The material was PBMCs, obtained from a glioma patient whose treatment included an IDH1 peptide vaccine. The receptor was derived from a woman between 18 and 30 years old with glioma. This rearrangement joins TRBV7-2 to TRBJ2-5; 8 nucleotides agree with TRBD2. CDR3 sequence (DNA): TGTGCCAGCAGCTTAGTACGTTCTAGGAGCGGGAGTTCGGAGACCCAGTACTTC. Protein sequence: CASSLVRSRSGSSETQYF. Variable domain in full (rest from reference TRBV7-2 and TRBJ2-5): GAGVSQSPSNKVTEKGKDVELRCDPISGHTALYWYRQSLGQGLEFLIYFQGNSAPDKSGLPSDRFSAERTGGSVSTLTIQRTQQEDSAVYLCASSLVRSRSGSSETQYFGPGTRLLVL.